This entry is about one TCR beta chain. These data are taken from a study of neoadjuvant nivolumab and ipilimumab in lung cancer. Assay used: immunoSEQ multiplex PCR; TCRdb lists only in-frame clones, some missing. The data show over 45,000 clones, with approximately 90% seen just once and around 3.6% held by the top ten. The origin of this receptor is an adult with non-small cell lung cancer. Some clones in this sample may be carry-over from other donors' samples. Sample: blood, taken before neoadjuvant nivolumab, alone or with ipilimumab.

The CDR3 spells CASIHEAGVYNEQFF. As DNA, the CDR3 is TGTGCCAGCATACACGAAGCGGGAGTATACAATGAGCAGTTCTTC. This rearrangement joins TRBV6-4 to TRBJ2-1, with 8 bases aligning to TRBD2. The CDR3 has 15 residues. V was pared by 7 bases and J by 4 bases, with 9 bases of the junction left unmatched. Per germline, CDR1 MRHNA and CDR2 SNTAGT.